The rows below give T cell receptor beta chains drawn from one sample of a study of CD8+ T cells in alopecia areata. Profiled with immunoSEQ multiplex PCR; TCRdb holds only in-frame clones, not every one. Of 140,000 to 150,000 clones in the sample, around 58% are singletons; the top ten hold around 6%. The source material was CD4+ T cells sorted from blood, sampled at week 0. All receptors come from a human donor with alopecia areata. Both conserved end residues are part of each CDR3. The D gene is left open where the match is weak. Size is stated for part of the rows, as once, few or many counts, or as a class when the clone is expanded.

DNA: TGTGCCAGCAGCCGAACAGGGAACGGTGGCTACACCTTC
CDR3: CASSRTGNGGYTF
J: TRBJ1-2
V: TRBV5-8
length: 13
size: NA
D: NA

DNA: TGTGCCAGCTCACCACAGCGAGTTTTAAATCAGCCCCAGCATTTT
CDR3: CASSPQRVLNQPQHF
J: TRBJ1-5
V: TRBV18
length: 15
size: NA
D: NA

DNA: TGTGCCATCAGTGGGGACCAGCTGAATGAGCAGTTCTTC
CDR3: CAISGDQLNEQFF
J: TRBJ2-1
V: TRBV10-3
length: 13
size: once
D: NA

DNA: TGCAGCGTCGCCACGGGTGGGGGCAATCAGCCCCAGCATTTT
CDR3: CSVATGGGNQPQHF
J: TRBJ1-5
V: TRBV29-1
length: 14
size: NA
D: NA

DNA: TGTGCCAGCAGCGGAAGGAAGGTTTATTCGGCAGATACGCAGTATTTT
CDR3: CASSGRKVYSADTQYF
J: TRBJ2-3
V: TRBV7-9
length: 16
size: few
D: NA

DNA: TGTGCCAGCCAGCGGAGGGAAGGGACTGAAGCTTTCTTT
CDR3: CASQRREGTEAFF
J: TRBJ1-1
V: TRBV11-1
length: 13
size: NA
D: NA

DNA: TGCGCCAGCAGCCAAGAGAAGAGCAACTCTGGAAACACCATATATTTT
CDR3: CASSQEKSNSGNTIYF
J: TRBJ1-3
V: TRBV4-3
length: 16
size: NA
D: NA

DNA: TGCGCCAGCAGCCAAGGACAGTTCACCTCCTATAATTCACCCCTCCACTTT
CDR3: CASSQGQFTSYNSPLHF
J: TRBJ1-6
V: TRBV4-1
length: 17
size: once
D: NA

DNA: TGTGCCAGCAGCGCCGGACAGGAATTTAATACGCAGTATTTT
CDR3: CASSAGQEFNTQYF
J: TRBJ2-3
V: TRBV27
length: 14
size: NA
D: TRBD1

DNA: TGCAGCGTTGTACGGGAGGGCTATGAGCAGTTCTTC
CDR3: CSVVREGYEQFF
J: TRBJ2-1
V: TRBV29-1
length: 12
size: NA
D: TRBD2

DNA: TGTGCCAGCAGCAGGGTCCTCGACACTGAAGCTTTCTTT
CDR3: CASSRVLDTEAFF
J: TRBJ1-1
V: TRBV27
length: 13
size: NA
D: NA

DNA: TGTGCCAGTAGTATCCCCAGGGCGAATCAGCCCCAGCATTTT
CDR3: CASSIPRANQPQHF
J: TRBJ1-5
V: TRBV19
length: 14
size: few
D: NA

DNA: TGTGCCAGCAGCTTAGTCGAGGGGTGGGAGACCCAGTACTTC
CDR3: CASSLVEGWETQYF
J: TRBJ2-5
V: TRBV7-2
length: 14
size: NA
D: NA

DNA: TGTGCCAGCAGCCAAGGGACTAGCGCAGATACGCAGTATTTT
CDR3: CASSQGTSADTQYF
J: TRBJ2-3
V: TRBV5-8
length: 14
size: few
D: TRBD2

DNA: TGTGCCATCAGCGGTGGACAGGGTAATTCACCCCTCCACTTT
CDR3: CAISGGQGNSPLHF
J: TRBJ1-6
V: TRBV10-3
length: 14
size: NA
D: TRBD1

DNA: TGTGCCTGGAGGGACAGGGGGAGCAATCAGCCCCAGCATTTT
CDR3: CAWRDRGSNQPQHF
J: TRBJ1-5
V: TRBV30
length: 14
size: NA
D: TRBD1

DNA: TGTGCCAGCAGCCCCTTCAGCGGTGCAGAGACCCAGTACTTC
CDR3: CASSPFSGAETQYF
J: TRBJ2-5
V: TRBV7-3
length: 14
size: NA
D: NA

DNA: TGTGCCAGCTCACCTTCTGACAGCCGTGAAGCTTTCTTT
CDR3: CASSPSDSREAFF
J: TRBJ1-1
V: TRBV18
length: 13
size: NA
D: NA

DNA: TGTGCCAGCTGGTGGACAGGGGACAATGAGCAGTTCTTC
CDR3: CASWWTGDNEQFF
J: TRBJ2-1
V: TRBV2
length: 13
size: few
D: TRBD1

DNA: TGCGCCAGCAGCCAAGGAGTACTAGCTCGGGAGACCCAGTACTTC
CDR3: CASSQGVLARETQYF
J: TRBJ2-5
V: TRBV4-1
length: 15
size: NA
D: NA

DNA: TGTGCCAGCTCACCATCGGGACAGCTTCTGGGCTACACCTTC
CDR3: CASSPSGQLLGYTF
J: TRBJ1-2
V: TRBV18
length: 14
size: NA
D: TRBD1

DNA: TGTGCCAGCTCGCAGAGACAGGGATACACCGGGGAGCTGTTTTTT
CDR3: CASSQRQGYTGELFF
J: TRBJ2-2
V: TRBV18
length: 15
size: NA
D: TRBD1

DNA: TGTGCCAGCAGCGTACTAGAGGAGGAGACCCAGTACTTC
CDR3: CASSVLEEETQYF
J: TRBJ2-5
V: TRBV2
length: 13
size: NA
D: NA

DNA: TGCAGCGTTGAATCTCAGGATGGCACTGAAGCTTTCTTT
CDR3: CSVESQDGTEAFF
J: TRBJ1-1
V: TRBV29-1
length: 13
size: NA
D: NA

DNA: TGTGCCAGCTCACCATCCGCGAAAGGGGAGCAGTACTTC
CDR3: CASSPSAKGEQYF
J: TRBJ2-7
V: TRBV18
length: 13
size: NA
D: NA

DNA: TGTGCCAGCAGTCATTACAGGGTTGCTGGACAGGACCGATACGAGCAGTACTTC
CDR3: CASSHYRVAGQDRYEQYF
J: TRBJ2-7
V: TRBV7-2
length: 18
size: NA
D: TRBD1

DNA: TGCGCCAGCAGCCAGGGGACAGGGTACCAAGAGACCCAGTACTTC
CDR3: CASSQGTGYQETQYF
J: TRBJ2-5
V: TRBV4-3
length: 15
size: few
D: TRBD1